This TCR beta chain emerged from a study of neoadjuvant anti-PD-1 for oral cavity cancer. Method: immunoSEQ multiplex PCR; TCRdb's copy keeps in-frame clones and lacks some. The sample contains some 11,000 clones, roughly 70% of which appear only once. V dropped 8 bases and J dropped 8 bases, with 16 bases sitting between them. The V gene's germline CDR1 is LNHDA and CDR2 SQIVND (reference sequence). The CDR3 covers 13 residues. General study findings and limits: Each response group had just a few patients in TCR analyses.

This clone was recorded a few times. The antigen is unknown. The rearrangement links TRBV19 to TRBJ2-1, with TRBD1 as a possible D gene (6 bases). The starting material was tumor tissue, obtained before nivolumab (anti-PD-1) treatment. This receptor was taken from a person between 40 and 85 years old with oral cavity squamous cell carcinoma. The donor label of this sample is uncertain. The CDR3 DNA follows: TGTGCCAGTCAGCAGGGGTTGTATCATGAGCAGTTCTTC. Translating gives CASQQGLYHEQFF.